The present TCR beta chain was sequenced within a study of OX40 agonist ivuxolimab in advanced cancers. On the study more broadly: Patients achieving partial responses numbered three: one hepatocellular carcinoma case and two cutaneous melanoma cases.

Findings and caveats of the study: The authors also found low normalized T-cell clonal expansion in some nonresponders. There was clonal expansion of CD4+ and CD8+ blood T cells by week 6 at 0.1 to 3.0 mg/kg. People who partly responded at 0.1-3.0 mg/kg had some of the least clonal expansion seen.

As concerns this clone: The antigen remains unidentified.

Measured with immunoSEQ multiplex PCR; TCRdb has only the in-frame clones, and not every one. The sample yields 60,000 to 100,000 clones, roughly 87% seen once. Per germline, CDR1 SGHNT and CDR2 YENEEA. The CDR3 length is 13 residues. V shed 3 bases and J shed 4 bases, with 9 bases lying between them. The TCR sequence derives from an adult with an advanced solid tumor such as melanoma, head and neck, liver or kidney cancer. Sample: CD4+ or CD8+ T cells sorted from blood, taken in a trial of the OX40 agonist ivuxolimab. This chain joins TRBV11-3 and TRBJ1-1; possible D gene TRBD1, 5 bases. The CDR3 reads CASSFRTTTEAFF. In DNA, the CDR3 is TGTGCCAGCAGCTTTAGGACAACCACTGAAGCTTTCTTT.